This entry lists 20 T cell receptor beta chains sequenced from one sample in a study of T cell changes during pregnancy in multiple sclerosis. Here immunoSEQ multiplex PCR was the method, and the copy in TCRdb shows in-frame clones only, minus some. In the table there are around 36,000 clones, 90% to 95% of which are singletons. The sequencing used CD8+ T cells from peripheral blood mononuclear cells, collected before pregnancy. The receptors stem from a female donor with multiple sclerosis, enrolled in a pregnancy study.

V is TRBV27 and J is TRBJ2-7; D remains ambiguous. Germline CDR1 is MNHEY and CDR2 is SMNVEV (reference sequence). CDR3 length: 19 residues. The germline V and J ends were trimmed by 5 bases and 4 bases, with 30 bases remaining between them. CDR3 nucleotides: TGTGCCAGCAGTCTAAAGATAGATATTAACAGAGACCTTTCTTACGAGCAGTACTTC. It encodes CASSLKIDINRDLSYEQYF.

The rearrangement joins TRBV7-9 to TRBJ2-2; no reliable D call. The CDR3 is made up of 17 amino acids. V was clipped by 4 bases and J by 0 bases, with 15 bases between them. Per germline, CDR1 SEHNR and CDR2 FQNEAQ (reference sequence). CDR3 sequence reads: CASSSPATYANTGELFF. DNA for the CDR3: TGTGCCAGCAGCTCACCAGCGACGTACGCGAACACCGGGGAGCTGTTTTTT.

The CDR3 region is CASSLAGGTASFHEQYF. The CDR3 coding sequence is TGTGCCAGCAGCCTCGCGGGGGGGACAGCTTCGTTCCACGAGCAGTACTTC. The rearrangement uses TRBV13 and TRBJ2-7; 9 positions match TRBD2. The CDR3 runs 17 residues. Trimming cost V 5 bases and J 5 bases; bases outside gene matches: 16. Germline V CDR1 and CDR2: PRHDT, FYEKMQ (reference sequence).

This chain uses TRBV30 with TRBJ2-2; maybe TRBD2 (6 bases). The length of the CDR3 is 16 residues. Trimming cost V 3 bases and J 5 bases, with 19 bases left between them. CDR1 GTSNPN and CDR2 SVGIG come from the germline V gene (reference sequence). Written as DNA, the CDR3 is TGTGCCTGGAGCCTAGCGCCGGTCCGCACGACCGGGGAGCTGTTTTTT. This gives the protein CAWSLAPVRTTGELFF.

This sequence joins TRBV5-4 and TRBJ2-3, with a possible D match to TRBD2 (6 bases). This CDR3 contains 15 residues. V was cut by 3 bases and J by 4 bases, with 15 bases left in between. The germline CDR1 and CDR2 sequences are SGHNT and YYREEE (reference sequence). The CDR3 is CASSWEAVGADTQYF. CDR3 nucleotides: TGTGCCAGCAGCTGGGAGGCGGTGGGCGCAGATACGCAGTATTTT.

The gene calls are TRBV7-9 and TRBJ2-1, with 8 nucleotides matching TRBD1. The germline gives CDR1 SEHNR, CDR2 FQNEAQ (reference sequence). The CDR3 runs 17 residues. V lost 3 bases and J lost 7; bases outside the gene matches: 14. This CDR3 is CASSFVQGAMEVNEQFF. CDR3 sequence (DNA): TGTGCCAGCAGCTTTGTCCAGGGGGCTATGGAAGTAAATGAGCAGTTCTTC. Full variable domain (remainder filled in from reference TRBV7-9 and TRBJ2-1): DTGVSQNPRHKITKRGQNVTFRCDPISEHNRLYWYRQTLGQGPEFLTYFQNEAQLEKSRLLSDRFSAERPKGSFSTLEIQRTEQGDSAMYLCASSFVQGAMEVNEQFFGPGTRLTVL.

The chain combines TRBV6-6 with TRBJ2-2; D not resolved. Trimming removed 3 bases from V and 6 bases from J, with 8 bases in between. The CDR3 has 13 residues. From germline, CDR1 is MNHNY and CDR2 SVGAGI (reference sequence). CDR3 region: CASSYRSPGELFF. The CDR3 coding sequence is TGTGCCAGCAGTTATAGAAGCCCCGGGGAGCTGTTTTTT.

This clone showed up just once. The J gene is TRBJ2-1, the V gene TRBV28, with D perhaps matching TRBD2 (6 bases). The CDR3 length is 13 residues. Germline lookup yields CDR1 MDHEN and CDR2 SYDVKM. V was shortened by 7 bases and J by 3 bases, with 10 bases between the two germline ends. As DNA, the CDR3 is TGTGCCAGCACCCGGGAGCACTACAATGAGCAGTTCTTC. Protein: CASTREHYNEQFF. The entire variable domain, with the rest obtained from reference TRBV28 and TRBJ2-1, is as follows: DVKVTQSSRYLVKRTGEKVFLECVQDMDHENMFWYRQDPGLGLRLIYFSYDVKMKEKGDIPEGYSVSREKKERFSLILESASTNQTSMYLCASTREHYNEQFFGPGTRLTVL.

CDR3 coding DNA: TGCGCCAGCAGCTTGGGGGCTAGCGGGAGGGACAATGAGCAGTTCTTC. Its translation: CASSLGASGRDNEQFF. V and J are TRBV5-1 and TRBJ2-1; 12 bases agree with TRBD2. This CDR3 is built from 16 residues. The ends lost 0 bases at V and 5 bases at J; junction bases unmatched: 3. CDR1 and CDR2 (germline): SGHRS, YFSETQ.

The CDR3 sequence is CASSQWGGLGDEQYF. DNA of the CDR3: TGTGCCAGCAGTCAATGGGGGGGCCTCGGCGACGAGCAGTACTTC. This chain connects TRBV28 to TRBJ2-7, with D possibly being TRBD2 (7 bases). The CDR3 is 15 residues long. CDR1 and CDR2 from the germline V gene are MDHEN and SYDVKM. Between the trimmed V and J ends, which lost 5 bases and 5 bases, there was a span of 19 bases.

This clone occurred once. The chain joins TRBV14 to TRBJ2-1; D not resolved. V lost 2 bases and J 5 bases, leaving 16 bases between the germline ends. This CDR3 contains 16 residues. Germline V gene sequence: CDR1 SGHDN, CDR2 FVKESK. The CDR3 reads CASSQFDTPPNNEQFF. CDR3 coding DNA: TGTGCCAGCAGCCAATTTGACACCCCACCAAACAATGAGCAGTTCTTC. The variable domain in full, with the rest retrieved from reference TRBV14 and TRBJ2-1, is EAGVTQFPSHSVIEKGQTVTLRCDPISGHDNLYWYRRVMGKEIKFLLHFVKESKQDESGMPNNRFLAERTGGTYSTLKVQPAELEDSGVYFCASSQFDTPPNNEQFFGPGTRLTVL.

The V and J genes are TRBV7-9 and TRBJ2-7; D remains unclear. The CDR3 is 12 amino acids. Germline V gene data show CDR1 as SEHNR and CDR2 as FQNEAQ (reference sequence). With 5 bases removed from V and 0 bases from J, the gap between germline ends came to 5 bases. CDR3 in DNA: TGTGCCAGCAGCCTAAGCTCCTACGAGCAGTACTTC. Protein: CASSLSSYEQYF. Full variable domain (remainder filled in from reference TRBV7-9 and TRBJ2-7): DTGVSQNPRHKITKRGQNVTFRCDPISEHNRLYWYRQTLGQGPEFLTYFQNEAQLEKSRLLSDRFSAERPKGSFSTLEIQRTEQGDSAMYLCASSLSSYEQYFGPGTRLTVT.

This clone appeared once. The V and J genes are TRBV13 and TRBJ2-7; D uncertain. V gave up 6 bases and J gave up 3 bases, with 12 bases separating them. Germline CDR1 is PRHDT and CDR2 is FYEKMQ (reference sequence). This CDR3 has 13 amino acids. CDR3 DNA: TGTGCCAGCAGTTCCGCACCACTCTACGAGCAGTACTTC. Translating gives CASSSAPLYEQYF.

The rearrangement links TRBV9 to TRBJ1-1; possible D gene TRBD1, 5 bases. The CDR3 totals 13 residues. The germline V gene encodes CDR1 SGDLS and CDR2 YYNGEE. The ends were cut back, 3 bases at V and 5 bases at J, with 11 bases in the middle. The CDR3 here is CASSGGGETEAFF. Here the CDR3 DNA reads TGTGCCAGCAGCGGCGGGGGTGAGACTGAAGCTTTCTTT.

The CDR3: CASRRPYGYTF. The CDR3 DNA reads TGTGCCAGCAGGAGGCCCTATGGCTACACCTTC. V is TRBV7-2 and J is TRBJ1-2; D gene ambiguous. The CDR3 length is 11 residues. V dropped 6 bases and J dropped 4 bases, with 6 bases sitting between them. Per germline, CDR1 SGHTA and CDR2 FQGNSA.

The gene calls are TRBV6-1 and TRBJ2-1; TRBD2 agrees at 11 bases. The CDR3 is made up of 15 amino acids. V lost 5 bases to trimming and J lost 8 bases; unmatched junction nucleotides: 8. Per germline, CDR1 MNHNS and CDR2 SASEGT. The CDR3 protein is CASSSLAGGPDEQFF. The CDR3 nucleotides read TGTGCCAGCAGTAGCTTAGCGGGAGGGCCAGATGAGCAGTTCTTC.

The table lists this clone with a count of one. The gene calls are TRBV14 and TRBJ2-3; 11 bases are a match to TRBD2. The J segment lost 2 bases and the V segment lost 4 bases, leaving 2 bases of the junction unmatched. Germline CDR1 reads SGHDN; CDR2 reads FVKESK. The CDR3 has 15 residues. The DNA of the CDR3 is TGTGCCAGCAGCCTACTAGCGGGGGACACAGATACGCAGTATTTT. This encodes CASSLLAGDTDTQYF.

The chain couples TRBV4-1 to TRBJ2-1; 13 positions match TRBD2. This CDR3 has 15 amino acids. V shed 5 bases and J 4 bases; nucleotides not matched to a gene: 2. Germline V lookup: CDR1 MGHRA, CDR2 YSYEKL. CDR3 bases: TGCGCCAGCAGCGTGGGACTAGCGGGATACAATGAGCAGTTCTTC. It is translated as CASSVGLAGYNEQFF.

J is TRBJ2-7 and V is TRBV14; TRBD2 aligns across 10 bases. CDR1 and CDR2 from the germline V gene are SGHDN and FVKESK. There are 17 residues in the CDR3. The V segment lost 1 base and the J segment 4 bases; nucleotides outside the gene matches: 10. CDR3 sequence (DNA): TGTGCCAGCAGCCAAGCGTGGAGTCTAGCGGGAGTTTACGAGCAGTACTTC. This encodes CASSQAWSLAGVYEQYF.

The chain is built from TRBV28 and TRBJ2-1; 11 nucleotides align to TRBD2. The V gene end was trimmed by 6 bases and the J gene end by 6 bases; junction bases not matched to a gene: 4. The CDR3 spans 14 residues. The V gene's germline CDR1 is MDHEN and CDR2 SYDVKM. The CDR3, as DNA: TGTGCCAGCAGCTTCCTAGCGGGAGGCAATGAGCAGTTCTTC. Protein sequence: CASSFLAGGNEQFF. The full variable domain, completed using reference TRBV28 and TRBJ2-1, is DVKVTQSSRYLVKRTGEKVFLECVQDMDHENMFWYRQDPGLGLRLIYFSYDVKMKEKGDIPEGYSVSREKKERFSLILESASTNQTSMYLCASSFLAGGNEQFFGPGTRLTVL.